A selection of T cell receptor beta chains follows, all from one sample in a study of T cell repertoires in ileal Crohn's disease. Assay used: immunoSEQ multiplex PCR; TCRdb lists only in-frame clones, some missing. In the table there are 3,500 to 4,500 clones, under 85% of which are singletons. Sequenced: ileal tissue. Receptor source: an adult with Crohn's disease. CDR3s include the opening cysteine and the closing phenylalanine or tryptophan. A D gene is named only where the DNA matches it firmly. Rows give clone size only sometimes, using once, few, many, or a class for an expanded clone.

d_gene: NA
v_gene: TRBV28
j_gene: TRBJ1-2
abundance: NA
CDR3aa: CASSTLLQGRNYGYTF
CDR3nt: TGTGCCAGCAGTACATTGTTACAGGGCCGGAACTATGGCTACACCTTC

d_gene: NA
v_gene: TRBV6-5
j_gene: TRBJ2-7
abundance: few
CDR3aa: CASRPDRTNSYEQYF
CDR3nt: TGTGCCAGCAGACCTGACAGGACAAACTCCTACGAGCAGTACTTC

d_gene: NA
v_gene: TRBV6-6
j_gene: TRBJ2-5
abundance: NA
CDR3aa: CASSRSLDAQETQYF
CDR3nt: TGTGCCAGCAGCCGTTCCCTCGACGCTCAAGAGACCCAGTACTTC

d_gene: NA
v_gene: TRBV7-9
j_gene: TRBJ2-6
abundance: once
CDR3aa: CASSRALSGANVLTF
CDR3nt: TGTGCCAGCAGCCGAGCCCTCTCTGGGGCCAACGTCCTGACTTTC

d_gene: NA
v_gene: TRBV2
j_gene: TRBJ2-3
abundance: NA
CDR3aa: CASSERWRGWGPDTQYF
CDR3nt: TGTGCCAGCAGTGAGAGGTGGAGGGGATGGGGCCCAGATACGCAGTATTTT

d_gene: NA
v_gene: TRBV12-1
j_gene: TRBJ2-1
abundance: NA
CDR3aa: CAETSGRSGEQFF
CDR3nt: TGTGCCGAAACTAGCGGGAGATCAGGTGAGCAGTTCTTC

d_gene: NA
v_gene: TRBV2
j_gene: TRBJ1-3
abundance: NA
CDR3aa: CASSEYGSYGNTIYF
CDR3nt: TGTGCCAGCAGTGAGTATGGCAGCTACGGAAACACCATATATTTT

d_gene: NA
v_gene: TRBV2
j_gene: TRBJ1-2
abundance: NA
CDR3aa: CASSEVGDTGVSGYTF
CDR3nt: TGTGCCAGCAGTGAAGTGGGCGACACGGGTGTGAGTGGCTACACCTTC

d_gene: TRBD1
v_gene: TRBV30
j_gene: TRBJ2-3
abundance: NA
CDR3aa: CAWALLGQGPDTQYF
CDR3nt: TGTGCCTGGGCCCTACTTGGACAGGGACCAGATACGCAGTATTTT

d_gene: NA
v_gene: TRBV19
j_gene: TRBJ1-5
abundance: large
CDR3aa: CASSMGTTLNQPQHF
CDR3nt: TGTGCCAGTAGTATGGGGACAACTTTGAATCAGCCCCAGCATTTT

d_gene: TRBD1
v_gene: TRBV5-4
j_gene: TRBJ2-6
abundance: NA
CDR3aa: CASSLAGTGFLSGANVLTF
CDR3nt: TGTGCCAGCAGCTTGGCCGGGACAGGGTTCCTCTCTGGGGCCAACGTCCTGACTTTC

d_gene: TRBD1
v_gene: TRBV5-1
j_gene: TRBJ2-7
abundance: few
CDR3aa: CASSLEGTGDYEQYF
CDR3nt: TGCGCCAGCAGCTTGGAGGGGACAGGGGACTACGAGCAGTACTTC

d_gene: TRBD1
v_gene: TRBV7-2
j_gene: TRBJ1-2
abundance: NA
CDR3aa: CASSSRTGNGYTF
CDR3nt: TGTGCCAGCAGCTCAAGGACAGGGAATGGCTACACCTTC

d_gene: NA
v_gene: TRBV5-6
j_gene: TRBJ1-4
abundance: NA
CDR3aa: CASSLNGLGGNEKLFF
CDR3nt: TGTGCCAGCAGCTTAAATGGGTTGGGCGGTAATGAAAAACTGTTTTTT

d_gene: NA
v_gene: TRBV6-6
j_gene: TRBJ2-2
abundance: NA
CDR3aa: CASSYSGAMSPGELFF
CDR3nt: TGTGCCAGCAGTTACTCGGGGGCCATGAGTCCCGGGGAGCTGTTTTTT

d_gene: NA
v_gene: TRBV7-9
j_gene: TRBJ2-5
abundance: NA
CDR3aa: CASSSGTASEETQYF
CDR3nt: TGTGCCAGCAGCAGCGGGACAGCCTCAGAAGAGACCCAGTACTTC

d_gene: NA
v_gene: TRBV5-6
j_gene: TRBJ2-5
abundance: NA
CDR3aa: CASSLAGETQYF
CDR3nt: TGTGCCAGCAGCTTGGCCGGGGAGACCCAGTACTTC

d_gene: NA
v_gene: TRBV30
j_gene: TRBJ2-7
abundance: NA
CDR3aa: CAADLSSYEQYF
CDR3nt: TGTGCCGCGGACTTAAGCTCCTACGAGCAGTACTTC

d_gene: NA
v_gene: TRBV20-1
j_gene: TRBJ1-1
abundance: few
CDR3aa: CSARGTAAFF
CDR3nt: TGCAGTGCTAGAGGGACGGCAGCTTTCTTT

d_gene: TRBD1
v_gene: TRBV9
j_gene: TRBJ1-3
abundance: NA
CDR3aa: CASTSGGTAGNTIYF
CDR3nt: TGTGCCAGCACCTCAGGGGGGACAGCCGGAAACACCATATATTTT

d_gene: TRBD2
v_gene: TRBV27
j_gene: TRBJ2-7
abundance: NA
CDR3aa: CASRKLAGGRYEQYF
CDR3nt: TGTGCCAGCAGGAAACTAGCGGGAGGGCGGTACGAGCAGTACTTC

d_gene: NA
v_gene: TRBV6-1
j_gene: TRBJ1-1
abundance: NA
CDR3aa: CASSEGLLWNTEAFF
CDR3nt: TGTGCCAGCAGTGAGGGACTCCTCTGGAACACTGAAGCTTTCTTT

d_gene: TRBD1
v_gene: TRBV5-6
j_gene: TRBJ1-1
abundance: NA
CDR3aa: CASSRVDRDTEAFF
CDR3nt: TGTGCCAGCAGCCGGGTCGACAGGGACACTGAAGCTTTCTTT

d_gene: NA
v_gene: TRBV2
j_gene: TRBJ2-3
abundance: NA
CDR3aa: CASKGSMGTQYF
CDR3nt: TGTGCCAGCAAAGGTTCTATGGGTACGCAGTATTTT

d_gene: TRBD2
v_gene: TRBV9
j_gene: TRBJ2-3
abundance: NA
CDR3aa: CASSVASGRSDTQYF
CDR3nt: TGTGCCAGCAGCGTGGCAAGCGGGAGATCAGATACGCAGTATTTT

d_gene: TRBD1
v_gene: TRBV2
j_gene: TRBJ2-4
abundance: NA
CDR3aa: CASKSGGENIQYF
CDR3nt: TGTGCCAGCAAATCAGGGGGCGAAAACATTCAGTACTTC

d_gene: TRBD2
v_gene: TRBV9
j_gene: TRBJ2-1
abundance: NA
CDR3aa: CASSAASGKEQFF
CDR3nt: TGTGCCAGCAGCGCAGCTAGCGGGAAAGAGCAGTTCTTC

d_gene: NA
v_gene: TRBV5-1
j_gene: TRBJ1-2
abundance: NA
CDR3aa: CASSLGPPGPTIGYTF
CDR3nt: TGCGCCAGCAGCTTGGGGCCCCCCGGACCCACCATTGGCTACACCTTC

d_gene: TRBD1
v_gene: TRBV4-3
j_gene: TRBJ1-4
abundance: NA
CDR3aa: CASSQVTGGSEKLFF
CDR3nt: TGCGCCAGCAGCCAAGTGACAGGGGGGAGTGAAAAACTGTTTTTT

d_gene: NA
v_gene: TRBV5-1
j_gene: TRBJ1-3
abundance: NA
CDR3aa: CASSLQGLGNTIYF
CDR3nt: TGCGCCAGCAGCTTGCAAGGTCTCGGAAACACCATATATTTT

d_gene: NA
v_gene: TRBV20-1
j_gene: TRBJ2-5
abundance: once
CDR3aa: CSARYVPAQYF
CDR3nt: TGCAGTGCTAGATATGTCCCGGCCCAGTACTTC

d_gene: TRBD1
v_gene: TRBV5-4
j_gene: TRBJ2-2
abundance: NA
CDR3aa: CASSTTGYTGELFF
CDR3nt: TGTGCCAGCAGCACGACAGGGTACACCGGGGAGCTGTTTTTT

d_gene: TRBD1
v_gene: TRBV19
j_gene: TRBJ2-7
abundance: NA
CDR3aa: CASSAGQGIYEQYF
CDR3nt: TGTGCCAGTAGTGCGGGACAGGGGATCTACGAGCAGTACTTC

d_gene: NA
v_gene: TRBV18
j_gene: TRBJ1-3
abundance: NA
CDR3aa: CASSPFTSDSGNTIYF
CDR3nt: TGTGCCAGCTCACCATTTACCAGTGACTCTGGAAACACCATATATTTT

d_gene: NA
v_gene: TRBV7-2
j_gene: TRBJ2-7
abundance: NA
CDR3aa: CASSLRASARRGEQYF
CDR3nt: TGTGCCAGCAGCCTGCGGGCTAGCGCGAGACGTGGCGAGCAGTACTTC

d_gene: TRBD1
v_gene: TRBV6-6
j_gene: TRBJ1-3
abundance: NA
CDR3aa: CASTDPGQDSGNTIYF
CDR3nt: TGTGCCAGCACCGACCCCGGACAGGACTCTGGAAACACCATATATTTT

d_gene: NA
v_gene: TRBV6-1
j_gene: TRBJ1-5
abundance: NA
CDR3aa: CASSTNQPQHF
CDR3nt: TGTGCCAGCAGTACTAATCAGCCCCAGCATTTT

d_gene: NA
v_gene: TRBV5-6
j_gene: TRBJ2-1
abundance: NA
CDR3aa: CASSTGARNNEQFF
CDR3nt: TGTGCCAGCAGTACTGGGGCCAGGAACAATGAGCAGTTCTTC

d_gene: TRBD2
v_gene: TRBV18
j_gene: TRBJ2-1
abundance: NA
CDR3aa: CASSPVRGDNEQFF
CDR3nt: TGTGCCAGCTCACCAGTCCGGGGGGACAATGAGCAGTTCTTC

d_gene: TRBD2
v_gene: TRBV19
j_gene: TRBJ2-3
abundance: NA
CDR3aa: CASSTSGLAGGPRGTDTQYF
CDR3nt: TGTGCCAGTAGTACATCGGGACTAGCGGGGGGGCCGAGGGGGACAGATACGCAGTATTTT